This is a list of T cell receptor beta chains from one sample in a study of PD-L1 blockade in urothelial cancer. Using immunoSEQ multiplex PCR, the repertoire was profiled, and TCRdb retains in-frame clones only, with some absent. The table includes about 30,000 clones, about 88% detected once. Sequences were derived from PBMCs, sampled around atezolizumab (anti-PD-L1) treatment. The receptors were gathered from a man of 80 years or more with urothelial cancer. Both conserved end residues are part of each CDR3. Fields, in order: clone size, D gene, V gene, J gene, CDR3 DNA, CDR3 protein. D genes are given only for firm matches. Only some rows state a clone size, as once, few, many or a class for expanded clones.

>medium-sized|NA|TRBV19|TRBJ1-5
TGTGCCATACCCGGGACACTACATAGCAATCAGCCCCAGCATTTT
CAIPGTLHSNQPQHF
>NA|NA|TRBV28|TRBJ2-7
TGTGCCAGCAGTTTAGTTAGCCTCTACCCCGGGGCCTACGAGCAGTACTTC
CASSLVSLYPGAYEQYF
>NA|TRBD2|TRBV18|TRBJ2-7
TGTGCCAGCTCACCACCCAGCGGGAGTTTGCGCGAGCAGTACTTC
CASSPPSGSLREQYF
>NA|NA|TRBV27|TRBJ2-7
TGTGCCAGCAAAAAGCAGGCCTTCTACGAGCAGTACTTC
CASKKQAFYEQYF
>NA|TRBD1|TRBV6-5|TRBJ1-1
TGTGCCAGCAGGCCAGTCCCGACAGGGGGTGAAGCTTTCTTT
CASRPVPTGGEAFF
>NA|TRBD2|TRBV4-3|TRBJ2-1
TGCGCCAGCAGCTGGGGACTAGCGGGAGGGCCGGGGGAGCAGTTCTTC
CASSWGLAGGPGEQFF
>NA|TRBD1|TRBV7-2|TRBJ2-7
TGTGCCAGCAGCTCCCGGACAGGGAACGAGCAGTACTTC
CASSSRTGNEQYF
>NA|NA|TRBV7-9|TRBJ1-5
TGTGCCAGCAGCTTAAACTATCAGCCCCAGCATTTT
CASSLNYQPQHF
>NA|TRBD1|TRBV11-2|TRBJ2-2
TGTGCCAGCAGCTTAGGCCCCGGGACAGGGTTCACCGGGGAGCTGTTTTTT
CASSLGPGTGFTGELFF
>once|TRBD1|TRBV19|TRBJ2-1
TGTGCCAGTAGTACCAGCCCGACAGGGGACAATGAGCAGTTCTTC
CASSTSPTGDNEQFF
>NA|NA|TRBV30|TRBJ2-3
TGTGCCTGGAGTGTACTAACAGATACGCAGTATTTT
CAWSVLTDTQYF
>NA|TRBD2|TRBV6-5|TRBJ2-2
TGTGCCAGCAGTGCCGGGACTAGCGACACCGGGGAGCTGTTTTTT
CASSAGTSDTGELFF
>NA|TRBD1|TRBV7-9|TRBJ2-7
TGTGCCAGCAGCCCCGGGACAGGGGGGACATACGAGCAGTACTTC
CASSPGTGGTYEQYF
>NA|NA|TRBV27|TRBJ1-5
TGTGCCAGCAGCAGGGAAAGAGGTCGCGGGCCCCAGCATTTT
CASSRERGRGPQHF
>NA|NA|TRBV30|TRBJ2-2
TGTGCCTGGAGCGTCCCGGCCGGGGAGCTGTTTTTT
CAWSVPAGELFF
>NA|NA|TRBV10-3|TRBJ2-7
TGTGCCATCAGTGAGTCACGGGTGGCCTACGAGCAGTACTTC
CAISESRVAYEQYF
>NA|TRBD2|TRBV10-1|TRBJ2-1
TGCGCCAGCAGTGATTTGCGGGGGGGATCTGAGCAGTTCTTC
CASSDLRGGSEQFF
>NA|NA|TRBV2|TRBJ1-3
TGTGCCAGCAGTGAAGCGCGGGGAAACACCATATATTTT
CASSEARGNTIYF
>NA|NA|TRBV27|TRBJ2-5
NA
CASSTSTSGINLETQYF
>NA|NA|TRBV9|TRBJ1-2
TGTGCCAGCAGCCCGCGGACAGTCTATGGCTACACCTTC
CASSPRTVYGYTF
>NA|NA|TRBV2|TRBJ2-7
TGTGCCAGCAATATGCCGAGCGGAGGCTACGAGCAGTACTTC
CASNMPSGGYEQYF
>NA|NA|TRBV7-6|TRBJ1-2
TGTGCCAGCAGCATGGACAGAGACTATGGCTACACCTTC
CASSMDRDYGYTF
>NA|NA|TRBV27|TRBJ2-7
TGTGCCAGCAGTATCCGGGACTCGGCCTACGAGCAGTACTTC
CASSIRDSAYEQYF
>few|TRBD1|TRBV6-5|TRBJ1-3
TGTGCCAGCAGTGGCAGGGACAGTACTGGAAACACCATATATTTT
CASSGRDSTGNTIYF
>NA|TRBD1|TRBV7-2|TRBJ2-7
TGTGCCAGCAGCATCCCGGGACAGGGCCTCTACGAGCAGTACTTC
CASSIPGQGLYEQYF
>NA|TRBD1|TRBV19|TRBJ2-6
TGTGCCAGTAAGGCCCAGGGGGCTGGGGCCAACGTCCTGACTTTC
CASKAQGAGANVLTF
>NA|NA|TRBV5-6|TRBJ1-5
TGTGCCAGCAGCTTGTATAGCAATCAGCCCCAGCATTTT
CASSLYSNQPQHF
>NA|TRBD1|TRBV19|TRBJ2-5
TGTGCCAGTAGTTTGGGACAGAACAGAGAGACCCAGTACTTC
CASSLGQNRETQYF
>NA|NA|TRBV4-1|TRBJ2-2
TGCGCCAGCAGCCAAACGGCGGGGCTAGGGACCGGGGAGCTGTTTTTT
CASSQTAGLGTGELFF
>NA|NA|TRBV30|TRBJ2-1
TGTGCCTGGAGTCTCAGGGGGGGACTAGTAGGGGACAATGAGCAGTTCTTC
CAWSLRGGLVGDNEQFF
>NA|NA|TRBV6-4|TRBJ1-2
TGTGCCAGCAGTGAAGGGCAGGGATCCAACTATGGCTACACCTTC
CASSEGQGSNYGYTF